This is a list of T cell receptor beta chains from one sample in a study of Ad26.COV2.S vaccination and SARS-CoV-2 variants. Profiled with immunoSEQ multiplex PCR; TCRdb holds only in-frame clones, not every one. The table has some 460,000 clones, 80% to 90% seen once; the top ten hold about 1.7%. Sample: peripheral blood, taken in a trial of Ad26.COV2.S vaccine versus placebo. These receptors all come from a person between 18 and 65 years old who received the Ad26.COV2.S COVID-19 vaccine or a placebo. Each CDR3 is given with its conserved first and last residue. Each record gives: clone size, V gene, J gene, D gene, CDR3 protein, CDR3 DNA. A D gene is named only where the DNA matches it firmly. Not all rows give a size; the values are once, few, many and, for expanded clones, a class.

>.|TRBV7-6|TRBJ1-1|.
CASSPTVPGLEAFF
TGTGCCAGCAGCCCGACGGTACCGGGACTAGAAGCTTTCTTT
>.|TRBV28|TRBJ2-7|.
CASRGFEPYEQYF
TGTGCCAGCCGAGGCTTTGAGCCCTACGAGCAGTACTTC
>.|TRBV11-1|TRBJ1-1|TRBD1
CASSTRDRGPEAFF
TGTGCCAGCAGCACCCGGGACAGGGGGCCTGAAGCTTTCTTT
>.|TRBV28|TRBJ1-2|.
CASSFHNYGYTF
TGTGCCAGCAGTTTCCATAACTATGGCTACACCTTC
>.|TRBV2|TRBJ1-2|.
CASIDSKYGYTF
TGTGCCAGCATCGACAGCAAATATGGCTACACCTTC
>once|TRBV5-4|TRBJ2-2|.
CASSLEGPGIAGELFF
TGTGCCAGCAGCTTGGAAGGGCCGGGAATCGCCGGGGAGCTGTTTTTT
>few|TRBV7-6|TRBJ1-1|TRBD1
CASSLSGTGTYTEAFF
TGTGCCAGCAGCTTAAGTGGGACAGGGACATACACTGAAGCTTTCTTT
>.|TRBV25-1|TRBJ1-4|.
CASSPQGPRGEKLFF
TGTGCCAGCAGTCCACAGGGTCCTAGGGGTGAAAAACTGTTTTTT
>few|TRBV28|TRBJ1-3|.
CASSPDRDPSGNTIYF
TGTGCCAGCAGTCCCGACCGAGACCCCTCTGGAAACACCATATATTTT
>once|TRBV7-8|TRBJ2-5|.
CASSPSEETQYF
TGTGCCAGCAGCCCCTCGGAAGAGACCCAGTACTTC
>.|TRBV14|TRBJ2-1|TRBD2
CASSQAGTSGKKQFF
TGTGCCAGCAGCCAAGCCGGGACTAGCGGGAAAAAGCAGTTCTTC
>.|TRBV18|TRBJ1-5|.
CASSPNRQVHQPQHF
TGTGCCAGCTCACCAAACCGACAGGTACATCAGCCCCAGCATTTT